A selection of T cell receptor beta chains follows, all from one sample in a study of response to subunit inactivated influenza vaccine. Using its own MiXCR run on the RT-PCR reads, TCRdb lists one record per CDR3 protein. The data hold roughly 290,000 distinct CDR3 sequences, with about a fifth observed a single time. This specimen consisted of PBMCs from blood, obtained about 20 months after vaccination. The source is a man between 50 and 75 years old who received an inactivated influenza vaccine. The CDR3 runs from the conserved cysteine through the conserved F or W. The D gene is left open where the match is weak.

d_call: TRBD2
v_call: TRBV28
j_call: TRBJ2-1
cdr3_aa: CASQGGRFYNEQFF

d_call: -
v_call: TRBV5-1
j_call: TRBJ2-1
cdr3_aa: CASSLVAGSGYNEQFF

d_call: TRBD1
v_call: TRBV12-3/TRBV12-4
j_call: TRBJ2-1
cdr3_aa: CASSLFQGATFF

d_call: -
v_call: TRBV11-2
j_call: TRBJ2-1
cdr3_aa: CASSFPGPITNEQFF

d_call: -
v_call: TRBV7-9
j_call: TRBJ1-1
cdr3_aa: CASNHRLNTEAFF

d_call: TRBD2
v_call: TRBV6-2/TRBV6-3
j_call: TRBJ2-2
cdr3_aa: CASSYRSSGENTGELFF

d_call: -
v_call: TRBV28
j_call: TRBJ1-2
cdr3_aa: CASSSQYGYTF

d_call: -
v_call: TRBV5-7
j_call: TRBJ1-5
cdr3_aa: CASSLISNQPQHF

d_call: TRBD1
v_call: TRBV6-2/TRBV6-3
j_call: TRBJ2-6
cdr3_aa: CASSTSDRTGANVLTF

d_call: -
v_call: TRBV5-1
j_call: TRBJ1-1
cdr3_aa: CASSLAQTNTEAFF

d_call: -
v_call: TRBV5-4
j_call: TRBJ2-1
cdr3_aa: CASSLSKGHNEQFF

d_call: -
v_call: TRBV6-5
j_call: TRBJ1-1
cdr3_aa: CASSETEYTEAFF

d_call: -
v_call: TRBV6-2/TRBV6-3
j_call: TRBJ1-1
cdr3_aa: CASTQGGGTEAFF

d_call: TRBD2
v_call: TRBV3-1
j_call: TRBJ2-7
cdr3_aa: CASSQAAGLAASYEQYF

d_call: -
v_call: TRBV10-3
j_call: TRBJ2-5
cdr3_aa: CAIKTGTETQYF

d_call: -
v_call: TRBV7-9
j_call: TRBJ2-3
cdr3_aa: CASSLPRTGSRTDTQYF

d_call: TRBD2
v_call: TRBV15
j_call: TRBJ2-3
cdr3_aa: CATAVGGASDTQYF

d_call: TRBD2
v_call: TRBV6-2/TRBV6-3
j_call: TRBJ2-5
cdr3_aa: CASSSRASGREETQYF

d_call: TRBD1
v_call: TRBV29-1
j_call: TRBJ2-1
cdr3_aa: CSVEGTGDLNEQFF

d_call: -
v_call: TRBV11-2
j_call: TRBJ1-1
cdr3_aa: CASSLDSGAYTEAFF

d_call: -
v_call: TRBV7-7
j_call: TRBJ2-5
cdr3_aa: CASSLSTGYQETQYF

d_call: -
v_call: TRBV12-3/TRBV12-4
j_call: TRBJ1-1
cdr3_aa: CASSFSGPINTEAFF

d_call: TRBD1
v_call: TRBV20-1
j_call: TRBJ1-1
cdr3_aa: CSALDRGSTEAFF

d_call: TRBD2
v_call: TRBV7-3
j_call: TRBJ2-1
cdr3_aa: CASSLNHPGLAAAYNEQFF

d_call: -
v_call: TRBV5-5
j_call: TRBJ1-1
cdr3_aa: CASSINGLNTEAFF

d_call: -
v_call: TRBV12-3/TRBV12-4
j_call: TRBJ2-2
cdr3_aa: CASSPRAATGELFF

d_call: -
v_call: TRBV5-1
j_call: TRBJ1-4
cdr3_aa: CASADSSNEKLFF

d_call: TRBD1
v_call: TRBV5-1
j_call: TRBJ1-2
cdr3_aa: CASSSTGTGGDGYTF

d_call: -
v_call: TRBV20-1
j_call: TRBJ2-7
cdr3_aa: CSASRGTDYEQYF

d_call: -
v_call: TRBV10-3
j_call: TRBJ1-2
cdr3_aa: CAISDPGYGYTF

d_call: -
v_call: TRBV12-3/TRBV12-4
j_call: TRBJ1-5
cdr3_aa: CASRKGVQPQHF

d_call: -
v_call: TRBV5-1
j_call: TRBJ2-2
cdr3_aa: CASSSWGEISAGELFF

d_call: TRBD1
v_call: TRBV7-2
j_call: TRBJ1-5
cdr3_aa: CASSLGQPNQPQHF

d_call: -
v_call: TRBV28
j_call: TRBJ2-4
cdr3_aa: CASSPSLTKNIQYF

d_call: -
v_call: TRBV29-1
j_call: TRBJ2-1
cdr3_aa: CSALSGNNEQFF

d_call: TRBD2
v_call: TRBV12-3/TRBV12-4
j_call: TRBJ2-2
cdr3_aa: CASNRLAGANTGELFF

d_call: -
v_call: TRBV7-2
j_call: TRBJ1-2
cdr3_aa: CASSSRPQGSVYGYTF

d_call: -
v_call: TRBV28
j_call: TRBJ2-7
cdr3_aa: CASSRVWTYEQYF

d_call: -
v_call: TRBV11-2
j_call: TRBJ1-2
cdr3_aa: CASSLGLSSGYGYTF

d_call: TRBD2
v_call: TRBV20-1
j_call: TRBJ2-1
cdr3_aa: CSARFPGGSYNEQFF

d_call: -
v_call: TRBV9
j_call: TRBJ2-7
cdr3_aa: CASSVDPTNEQYF